This T cell receptor beta chain was recovered during a study of blood T cell repertoires in COVID-19 (dated by TCRdb to about 2020). A note on the overall study: Collaborator samples came from the United States, Italy and Spain and covered acute and convalescent phases of COVID-19. The prospective study material was composed of cDNA or gDNA derived from T cells, B-cell-depleted T cells, or PBMCs. The dataset comprised deeply sampled blood TCRbeta repertoires from subjects exposed to, actively infected with, or recovered from COVID-19. The repertoires were made available in a free public database intended to serve as a resource for research on the immune response to SARS-CoV-2. The samples were drawn from the first 160 participants of the ongoing ImmuneRACE study and from over 950 subjects provided by 6 global collaborators. Nearly every sample came with metadata listing a de-identified subject ID, COVID-19 status, age in years and sex. Where available, HLA class I and class II types were taken from metadata supplied by the sample provider and were not determined by assay-based typing. Paper-wide results and their limitations: The quantity of clinical and demographic metadata differed by source and by participant and was supplied without curation.

The collaborating institutions used their own protocols to collect whole blood in K2EDTA tubes. For TCRbeta analysis, collaborator samples were shipped as frozen whole blood, as isolated PBMCs, or as DNA extracted from either sample type. Including the terminal cysteine and phenylalanine, the CDR3 comprises 12 residues. The read is trimmed to its CDR3 DNA, 36 bases read in frame from base 1. V and J are truncated by 5 bases and 4 bases respectively, leaving an intervening sequence of 9 bases. The immunoSEQ Assay, a bias-controlled multiplex PCR, was used to amplify TCRbeta CDR3 regions from genomic DNA. Per the original workflow: The number of nucleated cells in each sample was estimated by amplification of reference gene primers within the assay. Sequence reads were collapsed and filtered to measure the absolute abundance of every unique TCRbeta CDR3 rearrangement. Productive Simpson clonality was computed per sample as the square root of Simpson's diversity index over productive rearrangements. Entries here come from immuneACCESS through TCRdb and include only in-frame sequences with V and J called. Some clones fail to appear in such tables; in the studies checked, an unresolved V gene covers under half of the shortfall, and the cause of the remainder is unknown. That table furnishes V, J and clone size, whereas the DNA furnished D and trimming. Here the sample has some 30,000 clones; roughly 88% occur a single time. Jointly, the top ten make up under 30% of the sample.

Remarks on this clone: Its cognate antigen has yet to be identified. Qualities for individual bases were not recorded, and no much larger clone is one base off.

This receptor chain uses TRBV12-3 or TRBV12-4 and TRBJ2-7, and possibly TRBD1, on 6 matching bases. The sample was peripheral blood. The sequence came from a human donor in a cohort sampled during active COVID-19. The CDR3 in this case is CASSLQGYEQYF. The DNA sequence is TGTGCCAGCAGTCTACAGGGTTACGAGCAGTACTTC.